Each of the 23 T cell receptor beta chains below was sequenced from the same sample in a study of blood T cell repertoires in COVID-19. Assay: immunoSEQ multiplex PCR; the TCRdb copy retains only in-frame clones and omits some. The sample has about 320,000 clones; approximately 90% are singletons. Input material: PBMCs or T cells enriched from blood (not recorded which). These receptors were obtained from a woman younger than 30 who had recovered from COVID-19.

This sequence joins TRBV9 and TRBJ1-1; the D is unclear. Trimming left V 3 bases short and J 6 bases short, with 12 bases between. The CDR3 sequence is 13 residues long. Germline V gives CDR1 SGDLS, CDR2 YYNGEE. CDR3 region: CASSAYPFAEAFF. Written as DNA, the CDR3 is TGTGCCAGCAGCGCCTACCCTTTCGCTGAAGCTTTCTTT.

The gene calls are TRBV4-3 and TRBJ2-7, with D hard to call. Trimming took 0 bases from V and 0 from J, leaving 12 bases between them. CDR3 length: 16 amino acids. Looked up from germline, CDR1 is LGHNA and CDR2 is YSLEER. CDR3 in DNA: TGCGCCAGCAGCCAAGAGGATAGGTCTAGCTCCTACGAGCAGTACTTC. It specifies CASSQEDRSSSYEQYF.

The V gene is TRBV7-8, the J gene TRBJ1-1; D gene uncertain. This CDR3 is 12 amino acids long. Trimming cost V 5 bases and J 1 base, with 5 bases left between them. Per germline, CDR1 SGHVS and CDR2 FQNEAQ. The CDR3 DNA is TGTGCCAGCAGCAACAAGAACACTGAAGCTTTCTTT. Amino acid sequence: CASSNKNTEAFF.

The count of this clone is one. The chain joins TRBV5-1 to TRBJ1-4; TRBD1 matches at 8 bases. The V and J ends lost 7 bases and 7 bases, in that order; junction bases with no gene match: 15. Germline V gene data show CDR1 as SGHRS and CDR2 as YFSETQ. This CDR3 is built from 16 residues. CDR3 region: CASCDGTGPVGEKLFF. The CDR3 DNA is TGCGCCAGCTGTGACGGGACAGGCCCAGTTGGTGAAAAACTGTTTTTT.

J is TRBJ1-4 and V is TRBV30, with TRBD1 identical over 7 bases. With 1 base clipped from V and 7 bases from J, the junction kept 6 bases outside the gene matches. The CDR3 covers 14 residues. The germline V gene encodes CDR1 GTSNPN and CDR2 SVGIG (reference sequence). DNA for the CDR3: TGTGCCTGGAGTGAGACAGGGATTAGTGAAAAACTGTTTTTT. The encoded protein is CAWSETGISEKLFF.

Turning to this clone: Different DNA sequences within this sample yield the same CDR3. The chain has TRBV30 and TRBJ1-1, with D maybe TRBD1 (5 bases). The CDR3 length is 13 residues. Germline V lookup: CDR1 GTSNPN, CDR2 SVGIG (reference sequence). Deletions cut 3 bases from V and 4 bases from J, with 12 bases between. In DNA form, the CDR3 reads TGTGCCTGGAGCGTCCGGGGGGGCACTGAAGCTTTCTTT. This sequence encodes CAWSVRGGTEAFF.

This chain links TRBV28 with TRBJ2-7; D not certain. Trimming shortened V by 8 bases and J by 0 bases, and 14 bases separated the two germline ends. CDR1 is MDHEN, CDR2 SYDVKM, per germline. This CDR3 has 14 residues. CDR3 bases: TGTGCCAGCGGGCAGCCGAGCCTCTCCTACGAGCAGTACTTC. It encodes CASGQPSLSYEQYF.

The chain couples TRBV6-5 to TRBJ1-2; D is uncertain. The CDR3 totals 16 residues. V gave up 2 bases and J gave up 1 base, with 14 bases separating them. The germline V gene encodes CDR1 MNHEY and CDR2 SVGAGI. CDR3 bases: TGTGCCAGCAGTTACGGATTTATGAACAGTAACTATGGCTACACCTTC. Amino acids: CASSYGFMNSNYGYTF.

The chain has TRBV28 and TRBJ1-3; a possible D gene is TRBD1 (5 bases). Trimming pared 5 bases from V and 0 bases from J, leaving 8 bases between. The CDR3 is made up of 14 amino acids. The germline V gene encodes CDR1 MDHEN and CDR2 SYDVKM. CDR3 nucleotide sequence: TGTGCCAGCAGTCTGACAGTCTCTGGAAACACCATATATTTT. Translation: CASSLTVSGNTIYF.

The rearrangement links TRBV28 to TRBJ2-7, with D unclear. Trimming stripped 7 bases from V and 4 bases from J, with 17 bases between. Per germline, CDR1 MDHEN and CDR2 SYDVKM. The CDR3 length is 14 residues. Here the CDR3 DNA reads TGTGCCAGCACCCAGAGTTGGAGATTTTACGAGCAGTACTTC. Protein: CASTQSWRFYEQYF.

V is TRBV4-3 and J is TRBJ2-3; D might be TRBD1 (5 bases). The CDR3 has 19 residues. V dropped 0 bases and J dropped 0 bases, with 19 bases sitting between them. Germline CDR1 LGHNA, CDR2 YSLEER. CDR3 bases: TGCGCCAGCAGCCAAGATGCGAGGCAGGGCAGGGTGAGCACAGATACGCAGTATTTT. Its translation: CASSQDARQGRVSTDTQYF.

This clone was detected a few times. The chain couples TRBV5-6 to TRBJ2-1, with 10 bases lining up with TRBD2. The V segment lost 4 bases and the J segment 9 bases; nucleotides outside the gene matches: 10. Germline loops: CDR1 SGHDT, CDR2 YYEEEE. The CDR3 is 15 amino acids. The CDR3 is CASSRASGGFFEQFF. CDR3 sequence (DNA): TGTGCCAGCAGCCGAGCTAGCGGGGGTTTCTTTGAGCAGTTCTTC.

This chain uses TRBV6-5 with TRBJ1-1, with D possibly matching TRBD1 (6 bases). The ends were cut back, 10 bases at V and 2 bases at J, with 20 bases in the middle. Germline lookup yields CDR1 MNHEY and CDR2 SVGAGI. The CDR3 has 15 amino acids. CDR3 sequence reads: CATPPPKGQNTEAFF. In nucleotides, the CDR3 is TGTGCCACCCCACCACCCAAGGGACAAAACACTGAAGCTTTCTTT.

The chain is built from TRBV4-2 and TRBJ2-7, with 8 positions matching TRBD1. This CDR3 has 14 residues. Germline CDR1 reads LGHNA; CDR2 reads YNFKEQ. CDR3 sequence reads: CASSQAPDRAIPGV. The CDR3 coding sequence is TGTGCCAGCAGCCAAGCGCCGGACAGGGCCATTCCGGGCGTC.

The chain carries TRBV10-3 and TRBJ2-1; TRBD1 agrees at 8 bases. The germline V gene encodes CDR1 ENHRY and CDR2 SYGVKD. This CDR3 is 14 amino acids long. V shed 2 bases and J 8 bases; nucleotides not matched to a gene: 5. The CDR3: CAISEGQGIYEQFF. DNA for the CDR3: TGTGCCATCAGTGAGGGACAGGGAATCTATGAGCAGTTCTTC.

The chain couples TRBV15 to TRBJ2-7; 10 nucleotides line up with TRBD2. Trimming cost V 2 bases and J 6 bases; bases outside gene matches: 7. Germline CDR1 and CDR2: LNHNV and YYDKDF (reference sequence). The CDR3 runs 15 residues. Here the CDR3 reads CATSRRTSGQPEQYF. The CDR3 bases are TGTGCCACCAGCAGAAGGACTAGCGGACAACCCGAGCAGTACTTC.

The CDR3 here is CASSLGGVGTEAFF. The CDR3 DNA is TGTGCCAGCAGCTTAGGGGGGGTAGGGACTGAAGCTTTCTTT. The chain joins TRBV11-2 to TRBJ1-1; perhaps TRBD1 as D (5 bases). CDR1 is SGHAT and CDR2 is FQNNGV in the germline V gene. The CDR3 runs to 14 residues. Trimming took off 1 base at V and 5 bases at J, with 11 bases between the two ends.

This clone turned up a few times. The chain links TRBV4-3 to TRBJ1-6, with a tentative D call TRBD1 (5 bases). The CDR3 totals 13 residues. V was pared by 2 bases and J by 15 bases, with 14 bases between. Germline V gene data show CDR1 as LGHNA and CDR2 as YSLEER. CDR3 bases: TGCGCCAGCAGCCAAAGCCAGGGTGCGAGCCTCCACTTT. Protein product: CASSQSQGASLHF.

The rearrangement links TRBV15 to TRBJ1-5; perhaps TRBD1 as D (5 bases). V was shortened by 0 bases and J by 6 bases, with 18 bases between the two germline ends. Germline V lookup: CDR1 LNHNV, CDR2 YYDKDF (reference sequence). CDR3 size: 17 residues. CDR3 in DNA: TGTGCCACCAGCAGAGATGGGCAGCTAAGGGGTGGTCAGCCCCAGCATTTT. Protein sequence: CATSRDGQLRGGQPQHF.

V and J are TRBV25-1 and TRBJ1-4; a possible D gene is TRBD1 (5 bases). The V and J ends lost 4 bases and 8 bases respectively, with 17 bases between them. This CDR3 contains 15 residues. Germline CDR1 MGHDK, CDR2 SYGVNS. CDR3 amino acids: CASSVAGPLREKLFF. The DNA of the CDR3 is TGTGCCAGCAGTGTAGCGGGACCTTTGCGGGAAAAACTGTTTTTT.

This chain uses TRBV23-1 with TRBJ2-7; D possibly corresponds to TRBD1 (6 bases). TRBV23-1 is marked as an open reading frame, function uncertain. Trimming stripped 0 bases from V and 0 bases from J, with 6 bases between. The CDR3 has 14 residues. This CDR3 is CASSQSDSSYEQYF. The CDR3, as DNA: TGCGCCAGCAGTCAATCGGACAGCTCCTACGAGCAGTACTTC.

The genes are TRBV5-4 and TRBJ2-4; 8 nucleotides align to TRBD2. The CDR3 runs 14 residues. Germline CDR1 is SGHNT and CDR2 is YYREEE (reference sequence). J lost 6 bases, V lost 4 bases, and 6 bases had no gene match. Written as DNA, the CDR3 is TGTGCCAGCAGCCATCATAGCGGGGCAAACATTCAGTACTTC. Translation: CASSHHSGANIQYF.

The genes are TRBV20-1 and TRBJ2-1; the D is unclear. The V and J ends lost 3 bases and 1 base respectively, with 10 bases between them. CDR1 is DFQATT, CDR2 SNEGSKA, per germline (reference sequence). The CDR3 length is 14 residues. Here the CDR3 DNA reads TGCAGTGCTAGTAATCCCAGTTCCTACAATGAGCAGTTCTTC. This codes for CSASNPSSYNEQFF.